This T cell receptor beta chain was obtained from a study of CD4 T cells in relation to SARS-CoV-2 and coronaviruses. Looking at the study overall: TCR beta CDR3s were sequenced after approximately ten-day antigen culture of PBMCs. The restricting HLA molecule for shared crossreactive spike epitopes was mapped.

Cryopreserved PBMCs were CD4-enriched, then split into naive and memory cells. The germline V and J ends were trimmed by 7 bases and 9 bases, with 19 bases remaining between them. The CDR3 is made up of 14 amino acids. In germline, CDR1 is MDHEN, CDR2 SYDVKM. TCRdb's copy holds only in-frame clones and misses some; the assay was immunoSEQ multiplex PCR. The sample lists approximately 40,000 clones, around 80% seen once, with roughly 2.8% in the top ten. About this clone itself: Its antigen is as yet unknown.

The sequence came from an adult with COVID-19. The sample taken for sequencing was memory CD4+ T cells from PBMCs, cultured in vitro. The rearrangement joins TRBV28 to TRBJ1-5, with D unresolved. The CDR3 nucleotides read TGTGCCAGCAACAAATCGGGCGGCTTATGGCCCCAGCATTTT. Encoded protein: CASNKSGGLWPQHF.